A single sample is the source of the 10 T cell receptor beta chains below, sequenced in a study of blood T cell repertoires in COVID-19. Sequenced by immunoSEQ multiplex PCR; TCRdb stores in-frame clones only, minus some. There are 200,000 to 300,000 clones in the sample; roughly 82% occur only once, and approximately 6% lies in the top ten. The sequenced sample was peripheral blood. All receptors come from an elderly woman with COVID-19, enrolled during active disease.

The chain joins TRBV18 to TRBJ1-1, with 9 bases identical to TRBD1. Trimming removed 4 bases from V and 5 bases from J; junction bases left unmatched: 5. This CDR3 is 14 amino acids long. Germline V gene sequence: CDR1 KGHSH, CDR2 LQKENI. The CDR3 region is CASSLGTGRTEAFF. In nucleotides, the CDR3 is TGTGCCAGCTCACTCGGGACAGGGAGGACTGAAGCTTTCTTT.

The chain combines TRBV7-8 with TRBJ1-3; D is unclear. Germline V gene sequence: CDR1 SGHVS, CDR2 FQNEAQ. The V end lost 1 base, the J end lost 0 bases, and 7 bases lay between the germline ends. This CDR3 has 15 residues. The CDR3 reads CASSLDPSSGNTIYF. Here the CDR3 DNA reads TGTGCCAGCAGCTTAGACCCGAGCTCTGGAAACACCATATATTTT.

This clone has only one observation. The CDR3 is CASSKGQMNTEAFF. DNA of the CDR3: TGTGCCAGCAGTAAAGGACAGATGAACACTGAAGCTTTCTTT. The chain carries TRBV6-2 or TRBV6-3 and TRBJ1-1; D possibly corresponds to TRBD1 (6 bases). The germline CDR1 and CDR2 sequences are MNHEY and SVGEGT. The CDR3 is 14 amino acids. The V end lost 5 bases, the J end lost 0 bases, and 10 bases lay between the germline ends.

The CDR3 here is CASRDLNTEAFF. The CDR3 DNA reads as TGTGCCAGCAGAGACTTGAACACTGAAGCTTTCTTT. This chain links TRBV6-6 with TRBJ1-1, with D uncertain. V was shortened by 6 bases and J by 0 bases, with 5 bases between the two germline ends. CDR1 and CDR2 from the germline V gene are MNHNY and SVGAGI (reference sequence). This CDR3 region has 12 residues.

The gene calls are TRBV27 and TRBJ1-1; perhaps TRBD1 as D (5 bases). Germline loops: CDR1 MNHEY, CDR2 SMNVEV (reference sequence). Trimming removed 9 bases from V and 0 bases from J, with 8 bases in between. This CDR3 contains 12 residues. CDR3 residues: CARGLMNTEAFF. In DNA, the CDR3 is TGTGCCAGGGGACTCATGAACACTGAAGCTTTCTTT.

This clone occurred once. The CDR3 spells CASGYRGQEPQHF. In nucleotides, the CDR3 is TGTGCCAGTGGTTACAGGGGGCAGGAGCCCCAGCATTTT. V usage is TRBV19 and J usage is TRBJ1-5; 9 bases map to TRBD1. There are 13 residues in the CDR3. Germline V lookup: CDR1 LNHDA, CDR2 SQIVND (reference sequence). V lost 8 bases and J lost 8; bases outside the gene matches: 7.

The CDR3 DNA is TGTGCCAGCAGCTTAGCATTCATGAACACTGAAGCTTTCTTT. Its protein is CASSLAFMNTEAFF. The chain recombines TRBV7-2 with TRBJ1-1; D is undetermined. The CDR3 is 14 amino acids. V dropped 0 bases and J dropped 0 bases, with 5 bases sitting between them. Germline V gives CDR1 SGHTA, CDR2 FQGNSA.

The V and J genes are TRBV18 and TRBJ1-2; no firm D call. The ends were cut back, 4 bases at V and 4 bases at J, with 13 bases in the middle. In germline, CDR1 is KGHSH, CDR2 LQKENI. This CDR3 has 14 residues. In nucleotides, the CDR3 is TGTGCCAGCTCACAACTATTAGGCTCCTATGGCTACACCTTC. Residues: CASSQLLGSYGYTF.

This chain links TRBV28 with TRBJ2-7; D ambiguous. Per germline, CDR1 MDHEN and CDR2 SYDVKM. Deletions cut 5 bases from V and 2 bases from J, with 7 bases between. This CDR3 is 12 amino acids long. The CDR3, as DNA: TGTGCCAGCAGTAAGAGAACCTACGAGCAGTACGTC. It codes for CASSKRTYEQYV.

A single count supports this clone. The chain is built from TRBV5-1 and TRBJ2-5, with a possible D match to TRBD1 (6 bases). Between the trimmed V and J ends, which lost 5 bases and 7 bases, there was a span of 15 bases. The CDR3 sequence is 13 residues long. Germline-derived CDR1 and CDR2 are SGHRS and YFSETQ. The CDR3 is CASRTRTEGTQYF. The DNA of the CDR3 is TGCGCCAGCAGGACCCGGACAGAGGGGACCCAGTACTTC.